This T cell receptor (beta chain) was observed in a study of control samples from healthy donors and cancer patients. TCRdb keeps only in-frame clones here, not all; method: immunoSEQ multiplex PCR. The top ten hold 35% to 50% of the sample, which has around 51,000 clones, about nine tenths seen once. The CDR3 has 19 amino acids. J lost 3 bases, V lost 0 bases, and 13 bases had no gene match. In germline, CDR1 is LGHNA, CDR2 YSLEER. V and J are TRBV4-3 and TRBJ2-4; 8 bases are a match to TRBD2. The material sequenced was PBMCs. The sequence was collected from a man in his fifties or sixties with head and neck cancer. CDR3 bases: TGCGCCAGCAGCCAAGAGATCGCTGGCGGGGGGTCCTACAAAAACATTCAGTACTTC. The encoded protein is CASSQEIAGGGSYKNIQYF.